This T cell receptor beta chain came from a study of CD8+ T cells in alopecia areata. Treatment reported: oral pan-JAK inhibitor, 5-10 mg twice daily. Investigators isolated RNA and reverse transcribed it into cDNA to act as the sequencing template. The protocol was immunoSEQ multiplex PCR, while the TCRdb copy is restricted to in-frame clones and leaves out a portion. The sample contains fewer than 250,000 clones, more than 30% of which appear only once. V lost 2 bases, J lost 1 base, and 12 bases lay in between. The V gene's germline CDR1 is SGHRS and CDR2 YFSETQ. CDR3 length equals 15 residues. The specimen comprised CD4+ T cells sorted from blood, sampled at roughly week 30, from a patient treated with tofacitinib. The genes are TRBV5-1 and TRBJ2-5; a possible D gene is TRBD1 (6 bases). The source is a human donor with alopecia areata. The CDR3 here is CASSLGGQIQETQYF. The CDR3 nucleotides are TGCGCCAGCAGCTTAGGTGGACAGATCCAAGAGACCCAGTACTTC. The full variable domain, completed using reference TRBV5-1 and TRBJ2-5, is KAGVTQTPRYLIKTRGQQVTLSCSPISGHRSVSWYQQTPGQGLQFLFEYFSETQRNKGNFPGRFSGRQFSNSRSEMNVSTLELGDSALYLCASSLGGQIQETQYFGPGTRLLVL.